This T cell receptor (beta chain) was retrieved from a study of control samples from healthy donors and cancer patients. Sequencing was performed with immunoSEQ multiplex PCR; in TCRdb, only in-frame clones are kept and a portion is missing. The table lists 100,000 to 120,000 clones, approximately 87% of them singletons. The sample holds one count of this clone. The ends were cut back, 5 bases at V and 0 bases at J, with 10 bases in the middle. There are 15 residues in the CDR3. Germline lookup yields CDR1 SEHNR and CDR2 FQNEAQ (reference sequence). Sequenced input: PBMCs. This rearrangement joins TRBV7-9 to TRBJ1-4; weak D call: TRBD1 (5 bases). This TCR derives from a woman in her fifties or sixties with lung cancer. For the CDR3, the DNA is TGTGCCAGCAGCGGAACAGGAGCAACTAATGAAAAACTGTTTTTT. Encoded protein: CASSGTGATNEKLFF.